Below, 8 T cell receptor beta chains from the same sample are listed, as sequenced in a study of blood T cell repertoires in COVID-19. Clones were read by immunoSEQ multiplex PCR, and TCRdb kept only the in-frame ones, dropping some. The sample yields around 120,000 clones, roughly 80% seen once. Sequencing was carried out using peripheral blood. These receptors were taken from a man between 65 and 80 years old with acute or convalescent COVID-19.

This sequence joins TRBV4-1 and TRBJ1-2; 8 bases map to TRBD1. CDR3 length: 15 residues. V gave up 3 bases and J gave up 4 bases; unmatched junction bases: 7. The germline CDR1 and CDR2 sequences are MGHRA and YSYEKL. The CDR3 spells CASSQVRQGSYGYTF. CDR3 DNA: TGCGCCAGCAGCCAGGTTAGACAGGGGTCCTATGGCTACACCTTC.

The V call is TRBV11-2, the J call TRBJ1-2; 8 nucleotides align to TRBD1. The CDR3 is made up of 15 amino acids. Germline CDR1 is SGHAT and CDR2 is FQNNGV. V lost 4 bases, J lost 4 bases, and 8 bases stayed unmatched. The CDR3 nucleotides are TGTGCCAGCAGCTGGTCGGGACAGGAGATCTATGGCTACACCTTC. This sequence encodes CASSWSGQEIYGYTF.

The rearrangement links TRBV3-1 (or the pseudogene TRBV3-2) to TRBJ1-6; D unresolved. Germline assignment: CDR1 LGHDT and CDR2 YNNKEL (reference sequence). CDR3 length: 14 amino acids. V was pared by 3 bases and J by 9 bases, with 12 bases between. The CDR3 sequence is CASSHLGGRSPLHF. CDR3 sequence (DNA): TGTGCCAGCAGCCATCTTGGTGGGCGTTCACCCCTCCACTTT.

The V call is TRBV19, the J call TRBJ1-6; the D gene is possibly TRBD1 (6 bases). Looked up from germline, CDR1 is LNHDA and CDR2 is SQIVND (reference sequence). V lost 3 bases and J lost 10, with 10 bases in between. CDR3 size: 13 residues. The CDR3 reads CASSMTGSSPLHF. The CDR3 region has the DNA TGTGCCAGTAGTATGACAGGTTCATCACCCCTCCACTTT.

This clone appeared once. The rearrangement uses TRBV9 and TRBJ1-2, with a weak D call TRBD1 (6 bases). V was pared by 4 bases and J by 0 bases, with 13 bases between. This CDR3 region has 15 residues. Germline V gene lookup returns CDR1 SGDLS and CDR2 YYNGEE. DNA of the CDR3: TGTGCCAGCAGCTTACGGACAGACGCTAACTATGGCTACACCTTC. Encoded protein: CASSLRTDANYGYTF.

This clone appeared once. The J gene is TRBJ1-1, the V gene TRBV5-1; 7 nucleotides match TRBD1. The CDR3 spans 14 residues. The V gene end was trimmed by 6 bases and the J gene end by 2 bases; junction bases not matched to a gene: 7. The V gene's germline CDR1 is SGHRS and CDR2 YFSETQ. The chain's CDR3 is CASTQQGGNTEAFF. In nucleotides, the CDR3 is TGCGCCAGCACCCAGCAGGGGGGAAACACTGAAGCTTTCTTT. Using reference TRBV5-1 and TRBJ1-1 for the parts outside the CDR3, the full variable domain is KAGVTQTPRYLIKTRGQQVTLSCSPISGHRSVSWYQQTPGQGLQFLFEYFSETQRNKGNFPGRFSGRQFSNSRSEMNVSTLELGDSALYLCASTQQGGNTEAFFGQGTRLTVV.

The genes are TRBV19 and TRBJ1-2; D call uncertain. The CDR3 covers 13 residues. The V and J ends lost 4 bases and 9 bases respectively, with 15 bases between them. The germline CDR1 and CDR2 sequences are LNHDA and SQIVND (reference sequence). DNA of the CDR3: TGTGCCAGTAGTACTTCACTGGGAGCCCGCTACACCTTC. Its protein is CASSTSLGARYTF.

This clone was recorded at least ten times. This chain uses TRBV24-1 with TRBJ2-3; 8 positions agree with TRBD1. The J segment lost 1 base and the V segment lost 4 bases, leaving 6 bases of the junction unmatched. The CDR3 runs to 16 residues. Germline assignment: CDR1 KGHDR and CDR2 SFDVKD. CDR3 protein: CATSESDRGGTDTQYF. CDR3 DNA sequence: TGTGCCACCAGTGAGTCAGACAGGGGCGGCACAGATACGCAGTATTTT.